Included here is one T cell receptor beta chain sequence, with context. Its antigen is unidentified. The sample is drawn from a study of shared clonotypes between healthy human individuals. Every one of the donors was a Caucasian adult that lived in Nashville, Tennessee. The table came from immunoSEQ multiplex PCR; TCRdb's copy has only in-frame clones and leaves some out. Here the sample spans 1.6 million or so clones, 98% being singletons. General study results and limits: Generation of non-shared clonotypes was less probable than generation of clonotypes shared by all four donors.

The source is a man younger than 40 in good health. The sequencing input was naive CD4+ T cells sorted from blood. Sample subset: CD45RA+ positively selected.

The CDR3 nucleotides are TGTGCCAGCACCCCGGGCAGCTACGAGCAGTACTTC. Translation gives CASTPGSYEQYF. The rearrangement joins TRBV11-2 to TRBJ2-7; D ambiguous. The germline gives CDR1 SGHAT, CDR2 FQNNGV. Trimming removed 7 bases at V and 3 bases at J, with 10 bases between. This CDR3 is 12 amino acids long.